This is a list of T cell receptor beta chains from one sample in a study of vaccination and CD4 T cells after COVID-19. MiXCR was run by TCRdb on the PCR reads, yielding one entry per CDR3 protein. The data show roughly 19,000 distinct CDR3 sequences, 60% seen once. The sample consisted of CD4+ T cells from blood, taken after SARS-CoV-2 vaccination. These receptors came from a human donor who had recovered from COVID-19. The CDR3 runs from the conserved cysteine through the conserved F or W. D genes are given only for firm matches. Size is omitted from some rows. Given values are once, few, many or a class for expanded clones.

CDR3 DNA	CDR3 protein	J gene	V gene	D gene	clone size
TGTGCCAGCAGCTTAGACACGGGTGAGACCCAGTACTTC	CASSLDTGETQYF	TRBJ2-5	TRBV7-9	NA	NA
TGTGCCAGCAGCCCCGGGACTAGCGGTACCACAGATACGCAGTATTTT	CASSPGTSGTTDTQYF	TRBJ2-3	TRBV5-4	TRBD2	NA
TGTGCCTGGAGTCGGGGCGTACTCTACAATGAGCAGTTCTTC	CAWSRGVLYNEQFF	TRBJ2-1	TRBV30	NA	NA
TGTGCCAGCAGTGGAAACTATGGCTACACCTTC	CASSGNYGYTF	TRBJ1-2	TRBV25-1	NA	once
TGTGCCAGCAGCCCTGACATCGGGACCTACGAGCAGTACTTC	CASSPDIGTYEQYF	TRBJ2-7	TRBV12-3/TRBV12-4	NA	NA
TGTGCCAGCAGTTCGTCTAGCGCCGGGCGAGATGAGCAGTTCTTC	CASSSSSAGRDEQFF	TRBJ2-1	TRBV12-3/TRBV12-4	NA	NA
TGTGCCACCAGTGAAAGGGTAGCTCAGCCCCAGCATTTT	CATSERVAQPQHF	TRBJ1-5	TRBV24-1	NA	NA
TGTGCCAGCAGCTTCGCCGGGGTAGATACGCAGTATTTT	CASSFAGVDTQYF	TRBJ2-3	TRBV7-8	NA	NA
TGTGCCAGCAGTTACAGAGCGGGAGGAGGGGTTGAGCAGTTCTTC	CASSYRAGGGVEQFF	TRBJ2-1	TRBV6-5	TRBD2	NA
TGTGCCAGCAGCTTGGCCGGGACACGGCGGGAGACCCAGTACTTC	CASSLAGTRRETQYF	TRBJ2-5	TRBV5-4	NA	NA
TGCAGTGCTATTAGGACAGGGGCGAGAGATACGCAGTATTTT	CSAIRTGARDTQYF	TRBJ2-3	TRBV20-1	TRBD1	NA
TGCAGTGCGAGTAGGCAACGGCTAGCGGGAAGGGTGACCCAGTACTTC	CSASRQRLAGRVTQYF	TRBJ2-5	TRBV20-1	TRBD2	NA
TGTGCCAGCAGCCAAGTGTTTGGGAGGAACACTGAAGCTTTCTTT	CASSQVFGRNTEAFF	TRBJ1-1	TRBV4-2	NA	NA
TGTGCCAGCAGTGATATTGGCAGGGATTCACCCCTCCACTTT	CASSDIGRDSPLHF	TRBJ1-6	TRBV2	NA	NA
TGTGCCAGCAGTTTGGACCGCCTGGGGACCCAACTCTCGGCCGGCGGGGAGCTGTTTTTT	CASSLDRLGTQLSAGGELFF	TRBJ2-2	TRBV28	NA	NA
TGTGCCAGCTCACCCCGCAGAGGAGTTACAGATACGCAGTATTTT	CASSPRRGVTDTQYF	TRBJ2-3	TRBV18	NA	NA
TGTGCCAGCAGTCTCCCAGGACGGTTTGGCTACGAGCAGTACTTC	CASSLPGRFGYEQYF	TRBJ2-7	TRBV27	NA	NA
TGTGCCATCCATAGCGGGACGTCCTACAATGAGCAGTTCTTC	CAIHSGTSYNEQFF	TRBJ2-1	TRBV10-3	TRBD2	NA
TGCAGCGTTGAAGGGGACACACGGTTCGGTTCTAACTATGGCTACACCTTC	CSVEGDTRFGSNYGYTF	TRBJ1-2	TRBV29-1	NA	NA
TGTGCCAGCAGCTTCGGATCTCGGATGGGCGAGCAGTACTTC	CASSFGSRMGEQYF	TRBJ2-7	TRBV5-4	NA	NA
TGTGCCAGCAGGGAATTGGTGCGGGAGACCCAGTACTTC	CASRELVRETQYF	TRBJ2-5	TRBV7-2	NA	NA
TGTGCCAGCAGTGACTCGACTGAAAAACTGTTTTTT	CASSDSTEKLFF	TRBJ1-4	TRBV6-4	NA	NA
TGTGCCAGCTCCGGGGATTCCTACGAGCAGTACTTC	CASSGDSYEQYF	TRBJ2-7	TRBV18	NA	NA
TGTGCCAGCAGCCCGGTGGGGAGAGCGGGGATGGGAACCGGGGAGCTGTTTTTT	CASSPVGRAGMGTGELFF	TRBJ2-2	TRBV7-3	TRBD2	NA
TGTGCCAGCAGCAAATGGGACTGGAACTCCTACGAGCAGTACTTC	CASSKWDWNSYEQYF	TRBJ2-7	TRBV11-2	NA	NA
TGTGCCAGCAGGGAACAGGGGGGTTCCACTGAAGCTTTCTTT	CASREQGGSTEAFF	TRBJ1-1	TRBV12-3/TRBV12-4	TRBD1	few
TGTGCCAGCAGTTACTCGACAGGTTATAATCACTACGAGCAGTACTTC	CASSYSTGYNHYEQYF	TRBJ2-7	TRBV6-2/TRBV6-3	NA	once
TGTGCCAGCAGTTTAGGGGCGGTGAATCAGCCCCAGCATTTT	CASSLGAVNQPQHF	TRBJ1-5	TRBV12-3/TRBV12-4	NA	once
TGTGCCAGCAGTGAAGAGTGGGGAATCAACGAGCAGTACTTC	CASSEEWGINEQYF	TRBJ2-7	TRBV6-1	NA	few
TGTGCCACCAAGGCTCGGGGAAACAATGAGCAGTTCTTC	CATKARGNNEQFF	TRBJ2-1	TRBV6-1	NA	NA
TGTGCCAGCAGTTACTCGACAAGAACGTACCAAGAGACCCAGTACTTC	CASSYSTRTYQETQYF	TRBJ2-5	TRBV6-2/TRBV6-3	NA	NA
TGCAGTGCTACCGACCACTCCTACGAGCAGTACTTC	CSATDHSYEQYF	TRBJ2-7	TRBV20-1	NA	few
TGTGCCAGCAGTCTTTTGGGGTTTCGTACAGAGACCCAGTACTTC	CASSLLGFRTETQYF	TRBJ2-5	TRBV12-3/TRBV12-4	NA	NA
TGTGCCAGCAGTTCGAGGACCGGGACAGGGTTTGGCATTCAGTACTTC	CASSSRTGTGFGIQYF	TRBJ2-4	TRBV28	TRBD1	NA
TGTGCCAGCAGTTACTCAGGCGTGATGAACACTGAAGCTTTCTTT	CASSYSGVMNTEAFF	TRBJ1-1	TRBV6-5	NA	NA
TGCGCCAGCAGCTTGGATTATTCAGGGGCGGGTTCACCCCTCCACTTT	CASSLDYSGAGSPLHF	TRBJ1-6	TRBV5-1	NA	once
TGCAGTGCTAGAACGCCAGGTGCGGATGGCTACACCTTC	CSARTPGADGYTF	TRBJ1-2	TRBV20-1	NA	NA
TGTGCCAGCAGTTCCCGTGGGGGGTTTAATTCACCCCTCCACTTT	CASSSRGGFNSPLHF	TRBJ1-6	TRBV27	NA	few
TGCGCCAGCAGTGAACGGTACTCAAACACTGAAGCTTTCTTT	CASSERYSNTEAFF	TRBJ1-1	TRBV10-2	NA	medium-sized
TGTGCCAGCAGCTTAGGATTGGACACCGGGGAGCTGTTTTTT	CASSLGLDTGELFF	TRBJ2-2	TRBV7-3	NA	once
TGTGCCAGTAGGAGACAGGTGAACACTGAAGCTTTCTTT	CASRRQVNTEAFF	TRBJ1-1	TRBV19	NA	NA